Shown below are 6 T cell receptor beta chains from a single sample sequenced in a study of molecular identifiers for immune sequencing clone quantification. TCRdb used MiXCR to reprocess the PCR reads, holding one entry per CDR3 protein. This sample has about 320,000 distinct CDR3 sequences, with 20% to 25% found just once. The sequencing sample was made of naive CD8+ T cells from blood, with Jurkat cell RNA spiked in. Regarding subset: FACS-sorted CD8+CD4-CCR7+CD45RA+ naive T cells. The receptors derive from a human donor in good health. Some libraries in this study had Jurkat cell RNA spiked in.

This clonotype has ten or more counts. The gene calls are TRBV20-1 and TRBJ2-2, with 7 bases identical to TRBD1. This CDR3 contains 13 residues. Losses at the gene ends were 5 bases for V and 5 bases for J; bases not matched to a gene: 5. Germline CDR1 reads DFQATT; CDR2 reads SNEGSKA (reference sequence). CDR3 nucleotides: TGCAGTGCTGGTCACAGGGGAACCGGGGAGCTGTTTTTT. It translates to CSAGHRGTGELFF.

This clonotype was recorded at least ten times. CDR3 bases: TGCGCCAGCAGCCAAGATCTAGGAATATCCTACAATGAGCAGTTCTTC. Amino acid sequence: CASSQDLGISYNEQFF. The rearrangement uses TRBV4-3 and TRBJ2-1; the D is unclear. Deletions cut 0 bases from V and 1 base from J, with 10 bases between. From germline, CDR1 is LGHNA and CDR2 YSLEER. CDR3 size: 16 residues.

Only a few counts were recorded for this clonotype. The chain has TRBV25-1 and TRBJ1-1; D is undetermined. This CDR3 has 13 residues. Germline V gene sequence: CDR1 MGHDK, CDR2 SYGVNS. V was pared by 3 bases and J by 1 base, with 6 bases between. The CDR3, as DNA: TGTGCCAGCAGTGACCTAGCGAACACTGAAGCTTTCTTT. This encodes CASSDLANTEAFF.

This clonotype was detected ten times or more. This chain connects TRBV19 to TRBJ2-7; D may be TRBD2 (5 bases). Germline values: CDR1 LNHDA, CDR2 SQIVND (reference sequence). CDR3 length equals 14 residues. The V gene lost 10 bases and the J gene lost 2 bases, with 18 bases spanning the gap. The CDR3 protein is CATGSGSAAYEQYF. CDR3 DNA sequence: TGTGCCACCGGATCGGGGTCCGCCGCCTACGAGCAGTACTTC. Using reference TRBV19 and TRBJ2-7 for the parts outside the CDR3, the full variable domain is DGGITQSPKYLFRKEGQNVTLSCEQNLNHDAMYWYRQDPGQGLRLIYYSQIVNDFQKGDIAEGYSVSREKKESFPLTVTSAQKNPTAFYLCATGSGSAAYEQYFGPGTRLTVT.

This clonotype was detected ten times or more. This chain links TRBV10-3 with TRBJ2-1, with unresolved D. V was pared by 8 bases and J by 12 bases, with 11 bases between. The CDR3 is made up of 10 amino acids. Germline V gene lookup returns CDR1 ENHRY and CDR2 SYGVKD. This CDR3 reads CAIGPGGQFF. CDR3 coding DNA: TGTGCCATCGGTCCCGGTGGGCAGTTCTTC.

Comment on this clonotype: A junction end diverges from the germline sequence, so it may reflect a read error. The V and J genes are TRBV24-1 and TRBJ2-1, with D possibly matching TRBD2 (6 bases). The CDR3 contains 13 residues. Per the germline V gene, CDR1 is KGHDR and CDR2 is SFDVKD. The CDR3 protein is CATGAGHYSEQFF. CDR3 DNA sequence: TGTGCCACCGGAGCGGGTCACTACAGTGAGCAGTTCTTC.